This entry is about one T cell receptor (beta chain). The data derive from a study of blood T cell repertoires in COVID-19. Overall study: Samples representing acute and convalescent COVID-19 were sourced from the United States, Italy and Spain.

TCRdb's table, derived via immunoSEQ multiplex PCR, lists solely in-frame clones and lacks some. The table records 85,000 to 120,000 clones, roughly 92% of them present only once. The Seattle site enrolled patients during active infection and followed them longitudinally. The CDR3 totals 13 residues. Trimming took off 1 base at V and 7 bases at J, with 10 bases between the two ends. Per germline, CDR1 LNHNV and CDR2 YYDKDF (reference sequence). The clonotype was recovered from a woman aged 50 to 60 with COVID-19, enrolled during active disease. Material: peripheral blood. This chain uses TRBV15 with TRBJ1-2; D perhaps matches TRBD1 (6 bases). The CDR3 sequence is CATSRGQGIGYTF. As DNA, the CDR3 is TGTGCCACCAGCAGAGGGCAGGGGATTGGCTACACCTTC.